By share of the sample, the clone carrying this T cell receptor (beta chain) is medium-sized. The sample originates from a study of OX40 agonist ivuxolimab in advanced cancers. From germline, CDR1 is SEHNR and CDR2 FQNEAQ (reference sequence). This CDR3 is 15 amino acids long. Trimming took 5 bases from V and 4 from J; bases not matched to a gene: 10. Assay: immunoSEQ multiplex PCR; the TCRdb copy retains only in-frame clones and omits some. The table has 48,000 or so clones, 65% to 85% seen once. V is TRBV7-9 and J is TRBJ1-2; 7 bases map to TRBD1. This sample comprised CD4+ or CD8+ T cells sorted from blood, obtained in a trial of the OX40 agonist ivuxolimab. This receptor was identified in an adult with an advanced solid tumor such as melanoma, head and neck, liver or kidney cancer. The CDR3 nucleotides are TGTGCCAGCAGCGCGGTGACAGGGAGCGGCTATGGCTACACCTTC. Protein: CASSAVTGSGYGYTF.